This entry lists 10 T cell receptor beta chains sequenced from one sample in a study of tumor-infiltrating T cells and Merkel cell polyomavirus. At the level of the study: The study examined CD8+ T cells specific for the Merkel cell polyomavirus KLL epitope.

All patients' tumors stained robustly positive for Merkel cell polyomavirus Large T antigen by immunohistochemistry. Using immunoSEQ multiplex PCR, the repertoire was profiled, and TCRdb retains in-frame clones only, with some absent. Of more than 2,500 clones in the sample, 84% are singletons; the top ten hold about 9.4%. Material: tumor tissue. These receptor sequences come from a man between 45 and 60 years old with Merkel cell carcinoma.

The gene calls are TRBV11-2 and TRBJ1-2; D gene uncertain. The V and J ends lost 0 bases and 4 bases respectively, with 6 bases between them. The germline V gene has CDR1 SGHAT and CDR2 FQNNGV. This CDR3 contains 13 residues. The CDR3 here is CASSLDGLYGYTF. Written as DNA, the CDR3 is TGTGCCAGCAGCTTAGATGGCCTCTATGGCTACACCTTC.

This clone was seen a handful of times. The chain combines TRBV5-4 with TRBJ2-5; 9 nucleotides line up with TRBD2. Unmatched junction bases numbered 12, after V lost 0 bases and J lost 6 bases. The germline V gene has CDR1 SGHNT and CDR2 YYREEE (reference sequence). The CDR3 contains 17 residues. CDR3 nucleotides: TGTGCCAGCAGCTTGGAGGGACTAGCCGACAAGCTGAAGACCCAGTACTTC. It is translated as CASSLEGLADKLKTQYF. The variable domain in full, with the rest retrieved from reference TRBV5-4 and TRBJ2-5, is ETGVTQSPTHLIKTRGQQVTLRCSSQSGHNTVSWYQQALGQGPQFIFQYYREEENGRGNFPPRFSGLQFPNYSSELNVNALELDDSALYLCASSLEGLADKLKTQYFGPGTRLLVL.

In this sample, this clone turned up once. The chain combines TRBV10-3 with TRBJ1-2, with D possibly TRBD1 on 6 matching bases. V lost 8 bases, J lost 2 bases, and 15 bases lay in between. The CDR3 is 14 amino acids. Germline CDR1 reads ENHRY; CDR2 reads SYGVKD. The chain's CDR3 is CAIGTDRGNYGYTF. DNA for the CDR3: TGTGCCATCGGGACGGACAGAGGAAACTATGGCTACACCTTC.

The table lists this clone with a count of one. The CDR3 loop is CASSEQGFLMNTEAFF. For the CDR3, the DNA is TGTGCCAGCAGTGAACAGGGCTTTCTTATGAACACTGAAGCTTTCTTT. The chain employs TRBV6-1 and TRBJ1-1; tentative D call: TRBD1 (5 bases). Looked up from germline, CDR1 is MNHNS and CDR2 is SASEGT. V dropped 2 bases and J dropped 0 bases, with 13 bases sitting between them. CDR3 length equals 16 residues.

This rearrangement joins TRBV6-5 to TRBJ1-5; D may be TRBD1 (6 bases). The ends were cut back, 0 bases at V and 5 bases at J, with 8 bases in the middle. CDR1 is MNHEY, CDR2 SVGAGI, per germline. The CDR3 totals 14 residues. The CDR3 nucleotides read TGTGCCAGCAGTTACTCAACAGGGCATCAGCCCCAGCATTTT. Its protein is CASSYSTGHQPQHF.

The chain has TRBV7-8 and TRBJ2-1; perhaps TRBD2 as D (6 bases). The CDR3 covers 14 residues. Trimming left V 5 bases short and J 3 bases short, with 11 bases between. Germline V CDR1 and CDR2: SGHVS, FQNEAQ. This CDR3 reads CASSPPGVYNEQFF. The CDR3 DNA reads TGTGCCAGCAGCCCCCCGGGGGTCTACAATGAGCAGTTCTTC.

This chain joins TRBV5-1 and TRBJ1-1, with 9 bases lining up with TRBD1. V shed 0 bases and J 4 bases; nucleotides not matched to a gene: 4. The CDR3 consists of 15 residues. In germline, CDR1 is SGHRS, CDR2 YFSETQ. CDR3 in amino acids: CASSLGATGGTEAFF. In DNA form, the CDR3 reads TGCGCCAGCAGCTTGGGCGCGACAGGGGGCACTGAAGCTTTCTTT.

V gene TRBV5-1 combines with J gene TRBJ2-3, with a possible D match to TRBD1 (5 bases). CDR3 length equals 15 residues. CDR1 and CDR2 (germline): SGHRS, YFSETQ. Trimming stripped 2 bases from V and 0 bases from J, with 10 bases between. The CDR3 DNA reads TGCGCCAGCAGCTTCAGGACACCCAGCACAGATACGCAGTATTTT. Encoded protein: CASSFRTPSTDTQYF.

The chain uses TRBV27 and TRBJ1-1; no clear D gene. Germline values: CDR1 MNHEY, CDR2 SMNVEV (reference sequence). V lost 0 bases and J lost 4, with 6 bases in between. This CDR3 comprises 13 residues. The CDR3 loop is CASSLSGSTEAFF. The DNA for the CDR3 is TGTGCCAGCAGTTTATCAGGGAGCACTGAAGCTTTCTTT.

The chain carries TRBV5-4 and TRBJ1-2; 7 bases line up with TRBD1. Germline V gives CDR1 SGHNT, CDR2 YYREEE (reference sequence). The CDR3 covers 12 residues. The V and J ends lost 7 bases and 7 bases, in that order; junction bases with no gene match: 7. The CDR3 loop is CASGNGQVGYTF. The CDR3 DNA reads as TGTGCCAGCGGGAACGGACAGGTTGGCTACACCTTC.